This T cell receptor beta chain was observed in a study of cytomegalovirus exposure and HLA in healthy donors. The CDR3 runs to 16 residues. V trimming: 3 bases; J trimming: 6 bases; junction bases outside the gene matches: 11. Germline V CDR1 and CDR2: WNHNN, SYGVQD (reference sequence). A multiplex PCR was run with 60 Vbeta primers and 13 Jbeta primers. Generated by immunoSEQ multiplex PCR, the TCRdb table keeps only in-frame clones and is missing some. This repertoire shows about 200,000 clones, more than 65% found once; its top ten account for roughly 0.6%. The chain employs TRBV10-1 and TRBJ2-1; TRBD1 aligns across 7 bases. Sequencing was performed on PBMCs. The receptor comes from a man between 18 and 35 years old in good health and CMV-seronegative. DNA for the CDR3: TGCGCCAGCAGTGAAAATATAGGGGGCGGTTTCAATGAGCAGTTCTTC. It specifies CASSENIGGGFNEQFF.